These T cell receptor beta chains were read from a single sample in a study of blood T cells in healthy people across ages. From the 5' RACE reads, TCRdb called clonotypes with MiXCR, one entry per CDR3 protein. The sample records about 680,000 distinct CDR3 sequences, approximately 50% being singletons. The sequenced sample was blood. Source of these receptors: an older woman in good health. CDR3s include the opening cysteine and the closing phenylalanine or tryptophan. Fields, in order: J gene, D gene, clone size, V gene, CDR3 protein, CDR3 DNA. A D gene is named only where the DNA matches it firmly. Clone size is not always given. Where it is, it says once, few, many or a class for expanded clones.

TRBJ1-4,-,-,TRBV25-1,CASNDDGATNEKLFF,TGTGCCAGCAATGATGACGGTGCAACTAATGAAAAACTGTTTTTT
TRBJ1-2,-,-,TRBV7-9,CASSFAGVRDGYTF,TGTGCCAGCAGTTTCGCAGGGGTTCGCGATGGCTACACCTTC
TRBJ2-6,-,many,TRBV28,CASSYLRAGANVLTF,TGTGCCAGCAGTTATTTACGCGCTGGGGCCAACGTCCTGACTTTC
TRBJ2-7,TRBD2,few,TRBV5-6,CASSLRTSGRSIYEQYF,TGTGCCAGCAGCTTGAGGACTAGCGGGAGGTCTATCTACGAGCAGTACTTC
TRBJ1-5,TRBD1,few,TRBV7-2,CASSSRQGDQPQHF,TGTGCCAGCAGCAGCCGACAGGGCGATCAGCCCCAGCATTTT
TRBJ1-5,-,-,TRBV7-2,CASSLEQANQPQHF,TGTGCCAGCAGCTTAGAACAGGCTAATCAGCCCCAGCATTTT
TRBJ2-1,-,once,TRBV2,CASRPDLNEQFF,TGTGCCAGCAGACCCGACTTGAATGAGCAGTTCTTC
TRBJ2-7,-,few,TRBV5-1,CASSLGGRFDEQYF,TGCGCCAGCAGCTTGGGAGGTAGATTCGACGAGCAGTACTTC
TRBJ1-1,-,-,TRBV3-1,CASSQAGGGGNTEAFF,TGTGCCAGCAGCCAAGCTGGGGGCGGTGGAAACACTGAAGCTTTCTTT
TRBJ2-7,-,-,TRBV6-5,CASSWKTGASVSYEQYF,TGTGCCAGCAGTTGGAAAACGGGGGCCAGCGTCTCCTACGAGCAGTACTTC
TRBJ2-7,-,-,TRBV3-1,CASSPLGDRNYEQYF,TGTGCCAGCAGCCCATTAGGAGACCGCAACTACGAGCAGTACTTC